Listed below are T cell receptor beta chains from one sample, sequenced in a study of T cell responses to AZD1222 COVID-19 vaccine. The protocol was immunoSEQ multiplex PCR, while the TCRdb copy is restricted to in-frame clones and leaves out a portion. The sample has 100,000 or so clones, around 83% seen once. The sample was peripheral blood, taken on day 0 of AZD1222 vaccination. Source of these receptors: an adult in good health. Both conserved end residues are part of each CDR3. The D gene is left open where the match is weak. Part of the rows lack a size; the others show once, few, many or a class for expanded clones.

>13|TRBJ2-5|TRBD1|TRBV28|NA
TGTGCCAGCAAAAGACAGGGGTTTGAGACCCAGTACTTC
CASKRQGFETQYF
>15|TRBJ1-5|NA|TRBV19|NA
TGTGCCAGTAGTATAGAAGGCAGTTCCTATCAGCCCCAGCATTTT
CASSIEGSSYQPQHF
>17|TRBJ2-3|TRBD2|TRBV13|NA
TGTGCCAGCAGCTTAGGCCGGGGAGCGGGAGACTCAGATACGCAGTATTTT
CASSLGRGAGDSDTQYF
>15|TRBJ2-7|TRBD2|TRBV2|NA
TGTGCCAGCAGTGAAGGGGTAGCGGGAGCTCGAGGGCAGTACTTC
CASSEGVAGARGQYF
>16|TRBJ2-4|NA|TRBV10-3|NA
TGTGCCATCAGTGATCATGAGGGGGGAGCCAAAAACATTCAGTACTTC
CAISDHEGGAKNIQYF
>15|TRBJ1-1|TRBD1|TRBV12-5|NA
TGTGCTAGTGGTCCAGGGACAGGTGCGAACACTGAAGCTTTCTTT
CASGPGTGANTEAFF
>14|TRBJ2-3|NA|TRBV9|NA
TGTGCCAGCAGCGAACAGGGTATCACAGATACGCAGTATTTT
CASSEQGITDTQYF
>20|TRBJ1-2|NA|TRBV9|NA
TGTGCCAGCAGCTCCTCCTCCGGGGGCGCGAAGGGAATCCCTAACTATGGCTACACCTTC
CASSSSSGGAKGIPNYGYTF
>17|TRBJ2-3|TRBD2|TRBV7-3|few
TGTGCCAGCAGCTTAATACCCGGGGGAGGGGGCACAGATACGCAGTATTTT
CASSLIPGGGGTDTQYF
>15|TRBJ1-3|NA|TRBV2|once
TGTGCCAGCAGTGAAGGCCCGAGGGGTGGAAACACCATATATTTT
CASSEGPRGGNTIYF
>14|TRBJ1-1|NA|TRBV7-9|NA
TGTGCCAGCAGCTTAGACTCTACGGCCTTCGAAGCTTTCTTT
CASSLDSTAFEAFF
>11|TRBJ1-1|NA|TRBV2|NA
TGTGCCAGCACTGAGGACTATGAAGCTTTCTTT
CASTEDYEAFF
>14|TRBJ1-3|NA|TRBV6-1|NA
TGTGCCAGCAGTGACGCAGGGAATAGAAACACCATATATTTT
CASSDAGNRNTIYF
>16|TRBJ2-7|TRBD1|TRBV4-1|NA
TGCGCCAGCAGCCACCGCCTGGGACAGGGGGCCTACGAGCAGTACTTC
CASSHRLGQGAYEQYF
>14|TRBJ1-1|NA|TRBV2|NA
TGTGCCAGTGCCCCACTGCAGCCGAACACTGAAGCTTTCTTT
CASAPLQPNTEAFF
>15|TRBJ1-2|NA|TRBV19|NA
TGTGCCAGTAGTATTGGAACGAGGAGGTTACGTGGCTACACCTTC
CASSIGTRRLRGYTF
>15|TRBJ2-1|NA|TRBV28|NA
TGTGCCAGCAGTTTAACATTCCCCAGTAGCAATGAGCAGTTCTTC
CASSLTFPSSNEQFF
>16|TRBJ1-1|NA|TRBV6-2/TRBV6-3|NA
TGTGCCAGCAGTGACGGCGGATCCGTAATAAACACTGAAGCTTTCTTT
CASSDGGSVINTEAFF
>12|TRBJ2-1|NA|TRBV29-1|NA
TGCAGCGTTGGGGCTAGGGACAATGAGCAGTTCTTC
CSVGARDNEQFF
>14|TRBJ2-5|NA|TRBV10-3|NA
TGTGCCATCAGTGAGTCCCCCACGAGAGGGGACCAGTACTTC
CAISESPTRGDQYF
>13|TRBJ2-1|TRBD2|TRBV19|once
TGTGCCAGTAGGCGGGAGGAATACAATGAGCAGTTCTTC
CASRREEYNEQFF
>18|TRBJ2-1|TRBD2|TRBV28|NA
TGTGCCAGCAGTTCCCCCAACCCTCTAGCGGGAGTAACCAATGAGCAGTTCTTC
CASSSPNPLAGVTNEQFF
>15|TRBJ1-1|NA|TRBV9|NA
TGTGCCAGCAGCGTAGTATCAGGGATGAACACTGAAGCTTTCTTT
CASSVVSGMNTEAFF
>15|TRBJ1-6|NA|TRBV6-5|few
TGTGCCAGCAGTCAGGGCCGCCGGGGTAATTCACCCCTCCACTTT
CASSQGRRGNSPLHF
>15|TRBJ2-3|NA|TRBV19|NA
TGTGCCAGTAGTATCGGAGGGGGGGCGGTAGATACGCAGTATTTT
CASSIGGGAVDTQYF
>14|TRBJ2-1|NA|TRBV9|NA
TGTGCCAGCAGCGAAGGACGGGGATCCAATGAGCAGTTCTTC
CASSEGRGSNEQFF
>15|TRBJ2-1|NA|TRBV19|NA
TGTGCCAGTAGTATAGATCTAGCCTGGGGGAATGAGCAGTTCTTC
CASSIDLAWGNEQFF
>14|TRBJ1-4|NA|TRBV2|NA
TGTGCCAGCAGGCGACCGAGGGCTAATGAAAAACTGTTTTTT
CASRRPRANEKLFF
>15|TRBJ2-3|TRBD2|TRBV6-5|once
TGTGCCAGCGGGGGACTAGCGGGGAGCACAGATACGCAGTATTTT
CASGGLAGSTDTQYF
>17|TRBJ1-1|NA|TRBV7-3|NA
TGTGCCAGCAGCTCCTCCCCCACCGGAGGGACGAACACTGAAGCTTTCTTT
CASSSSPTGGTNTEAFF
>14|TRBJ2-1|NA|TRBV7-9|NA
TGTGCCAGCAGCCCCCCCGGAGGGAAAAATGAGCAGTTCTTC
CASSPPGGKNEQFF
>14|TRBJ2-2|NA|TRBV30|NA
TGTGCCTGGAGTGTCCTCCGGGTGCCCGGGGAGCTGTTTTTT
CAWSVLRVPGELFF
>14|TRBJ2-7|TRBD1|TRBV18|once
TGTGCCAGCTCACCCGGACAGGGGTACTACGAGCAGTACTTC
CASSPGQGYYEQYF
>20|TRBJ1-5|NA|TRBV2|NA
TGTGCCAGCAGTGTGGGTGGGGCGAGGTCCCCATCCCGAAGCAATCAGCCCCAGCATTTT
CASSVGGARSPSRSNQPQHF
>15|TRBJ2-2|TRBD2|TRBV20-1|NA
TGCAGTGCTAGTTCCCCTAGCGGACCCACCGGGGAGCTGTTTTTT
CSASSPSGPTGELFF
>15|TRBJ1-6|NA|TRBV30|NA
TGTGCCTGGGCCCCGGGCCGCTTCTATAATTCACCCCTCCACTTT
CAWAPGRFYNSPLHF
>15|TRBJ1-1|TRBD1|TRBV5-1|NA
TGCGCCAGCAGCTTCACAGGGGTTCAGAACACTGAAGCTTTCTTT
CASSFTGVQNTEAFF
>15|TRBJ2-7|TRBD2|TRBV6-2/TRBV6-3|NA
TGTGCCAGCAGTTACTCAACTAGCGGAGCCTACGAGCAGTACTTC
CASSYSTSGAYEQYF
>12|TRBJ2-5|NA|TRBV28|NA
TGTGCCAGCAGTTATGGTCAAGAGACCCAGTACTTC
CASSYGQETQYF
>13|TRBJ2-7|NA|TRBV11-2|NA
TGTGCCAGCAGCCGAGGTGAGGGCTACGAGCAGTACTTC
CASSRGEGYEQYF
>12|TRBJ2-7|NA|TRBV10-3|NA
TGTGCCACAACGGGGGAAAGATACGAGCAGTACTTC
CATTGERYEQYF
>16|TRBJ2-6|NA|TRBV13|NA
TGTGCCAGCAGCCCTTTCGGGAACTCTGGGGCCAACGTCCTGACTTTC
CASSPFGNSGANVLTF
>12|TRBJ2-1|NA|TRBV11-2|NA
TGTGCCAGCAGCCACCCGAGCGGTGAGCAGTTCTTC
CASSHPSGEQFF
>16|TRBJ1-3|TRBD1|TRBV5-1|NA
TGCGCCAGCAGCTTGCGGGGACAGGGGGCTGGAAACACCATATATTTT
CASSLRGQGAGNTIYF
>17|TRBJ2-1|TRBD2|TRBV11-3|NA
TGTGCCAGCAGCCGGATTGCTGGCGGACTAGAGGTTAATGAGCAGTTCTTC
CASSRIAGGLEVNEQFF
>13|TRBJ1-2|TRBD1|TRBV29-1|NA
TGCAGCGTTGAAAGGGACAGGGGTTATGGCTACACCTTC
CSVERDRGYGYTF
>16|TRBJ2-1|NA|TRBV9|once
TGTGCCAGCAGCCCGCACGGAACAGCCGGGTATAAAGAGCAGTTCTTC
CASSPHGTAGYKEQFF
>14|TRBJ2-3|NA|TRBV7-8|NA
TGTGCCAGCAGCCCCACAAGAGCCGCAGATACGCAGTATTTT
CASSPTRAADTQYF
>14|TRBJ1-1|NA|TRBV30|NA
TGTGCCTGGAAAGGACAGAGCGAAAGCACTGAAGCTTTCTTT
CAWKGQSESTEAFF
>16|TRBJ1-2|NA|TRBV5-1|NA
TGCGCCAGCAGCTTGGAATCCCACAGGAGAGGAGATGGCTACACCTTC
CASSLESHRRGDGYTF
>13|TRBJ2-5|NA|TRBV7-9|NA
TGTGCCAGCAGCCAACAGACAGAAGAGACCCAGTACTTC
CASSQQTEETQYF
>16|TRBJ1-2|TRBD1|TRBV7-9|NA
TGTGCCAGCAGCTCCCGGACAGGGACTATTAACTATGGCTACACCTTC
CASSSRTGTINYGYTF
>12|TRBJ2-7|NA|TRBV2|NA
TGTGCCAGCACAGGGGTTCCCTACGAGCAGTACTTC
CASTGVPYEQYF